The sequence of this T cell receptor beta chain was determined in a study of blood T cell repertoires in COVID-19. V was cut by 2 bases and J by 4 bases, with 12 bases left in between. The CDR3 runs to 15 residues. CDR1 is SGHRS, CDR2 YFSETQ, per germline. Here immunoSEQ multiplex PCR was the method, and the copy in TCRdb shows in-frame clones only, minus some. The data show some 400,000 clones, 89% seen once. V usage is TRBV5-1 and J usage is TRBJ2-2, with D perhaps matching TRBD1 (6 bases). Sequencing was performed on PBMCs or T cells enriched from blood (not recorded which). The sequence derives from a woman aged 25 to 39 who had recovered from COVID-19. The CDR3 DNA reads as TGCGCCAGCAGCTTTGGGGGCTTCGCCACCGGGGAGCTGTTTTTT. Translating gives CASSFGGFATGELFF.